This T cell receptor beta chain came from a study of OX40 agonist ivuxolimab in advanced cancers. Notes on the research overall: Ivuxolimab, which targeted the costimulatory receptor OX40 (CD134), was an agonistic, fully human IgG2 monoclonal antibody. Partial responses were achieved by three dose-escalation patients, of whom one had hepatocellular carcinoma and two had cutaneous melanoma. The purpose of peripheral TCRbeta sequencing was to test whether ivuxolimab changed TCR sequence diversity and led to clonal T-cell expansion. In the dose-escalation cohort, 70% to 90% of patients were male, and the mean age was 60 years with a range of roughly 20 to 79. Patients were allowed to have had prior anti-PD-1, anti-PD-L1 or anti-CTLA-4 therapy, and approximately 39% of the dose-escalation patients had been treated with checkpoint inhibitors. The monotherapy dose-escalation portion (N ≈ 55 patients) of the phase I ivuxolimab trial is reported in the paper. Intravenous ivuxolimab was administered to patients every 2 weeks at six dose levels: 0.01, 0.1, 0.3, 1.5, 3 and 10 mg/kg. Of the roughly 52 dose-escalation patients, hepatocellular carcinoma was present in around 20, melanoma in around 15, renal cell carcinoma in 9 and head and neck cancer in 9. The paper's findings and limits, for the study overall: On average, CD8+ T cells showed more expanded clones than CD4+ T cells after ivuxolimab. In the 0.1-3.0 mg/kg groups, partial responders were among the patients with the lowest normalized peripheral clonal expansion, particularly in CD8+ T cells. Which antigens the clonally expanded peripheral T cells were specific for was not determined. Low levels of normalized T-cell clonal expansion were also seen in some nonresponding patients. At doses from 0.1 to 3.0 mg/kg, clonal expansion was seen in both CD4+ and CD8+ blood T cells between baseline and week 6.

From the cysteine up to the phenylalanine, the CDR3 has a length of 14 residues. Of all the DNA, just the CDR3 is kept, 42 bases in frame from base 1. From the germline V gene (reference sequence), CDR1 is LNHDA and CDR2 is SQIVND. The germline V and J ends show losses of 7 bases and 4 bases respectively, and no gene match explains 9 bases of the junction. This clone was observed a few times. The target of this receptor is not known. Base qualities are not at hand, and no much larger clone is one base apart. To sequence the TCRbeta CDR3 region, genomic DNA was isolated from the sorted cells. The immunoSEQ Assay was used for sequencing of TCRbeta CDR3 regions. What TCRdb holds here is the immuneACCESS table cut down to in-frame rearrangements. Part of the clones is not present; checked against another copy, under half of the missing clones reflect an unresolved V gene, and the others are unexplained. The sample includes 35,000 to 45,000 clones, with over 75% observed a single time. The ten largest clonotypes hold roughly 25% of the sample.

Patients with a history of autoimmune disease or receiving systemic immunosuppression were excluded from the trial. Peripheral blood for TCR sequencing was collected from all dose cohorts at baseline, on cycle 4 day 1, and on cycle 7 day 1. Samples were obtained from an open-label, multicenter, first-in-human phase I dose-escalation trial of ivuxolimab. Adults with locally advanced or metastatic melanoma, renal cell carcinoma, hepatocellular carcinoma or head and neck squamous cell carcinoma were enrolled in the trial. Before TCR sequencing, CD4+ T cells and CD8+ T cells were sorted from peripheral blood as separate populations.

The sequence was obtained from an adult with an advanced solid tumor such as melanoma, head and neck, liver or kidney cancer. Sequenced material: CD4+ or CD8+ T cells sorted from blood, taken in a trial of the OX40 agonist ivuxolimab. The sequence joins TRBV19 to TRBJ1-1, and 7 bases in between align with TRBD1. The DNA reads TGTGCCAGTATTGTGGCAGGGGGAATCACTGAAGCTTTCTTT. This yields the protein CASIVAGGITEAFF.